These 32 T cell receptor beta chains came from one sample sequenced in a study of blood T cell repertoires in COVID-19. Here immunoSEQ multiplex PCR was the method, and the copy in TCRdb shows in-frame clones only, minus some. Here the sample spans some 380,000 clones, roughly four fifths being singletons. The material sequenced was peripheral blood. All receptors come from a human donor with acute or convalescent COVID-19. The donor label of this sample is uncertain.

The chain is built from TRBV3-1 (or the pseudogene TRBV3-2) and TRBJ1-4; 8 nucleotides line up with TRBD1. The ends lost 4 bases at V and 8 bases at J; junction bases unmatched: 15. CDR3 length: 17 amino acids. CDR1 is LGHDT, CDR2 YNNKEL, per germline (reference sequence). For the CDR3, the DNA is TGTGCCAGCAGCCCACAACCGTATGGACAGGGAGGCGAAAAACTGTTTTTT. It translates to CASSPQPYGQGGEKLFF.

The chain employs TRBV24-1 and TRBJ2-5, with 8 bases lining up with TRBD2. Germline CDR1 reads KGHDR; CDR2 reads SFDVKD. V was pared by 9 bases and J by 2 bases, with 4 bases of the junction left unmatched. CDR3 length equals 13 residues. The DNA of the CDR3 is TGTGCCACCGGCCCTAGCGGGCAAGAGACCCAGTACTTC. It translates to CATGPSGQETQYF.

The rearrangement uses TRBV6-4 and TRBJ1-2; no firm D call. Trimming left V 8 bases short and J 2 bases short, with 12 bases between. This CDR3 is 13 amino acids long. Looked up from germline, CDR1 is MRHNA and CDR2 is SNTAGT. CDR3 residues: CASRRGQNYGYTF. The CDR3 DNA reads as TGTGCCAGCCGGAGAGGGCAAAACTATGGCTACACCTTC.

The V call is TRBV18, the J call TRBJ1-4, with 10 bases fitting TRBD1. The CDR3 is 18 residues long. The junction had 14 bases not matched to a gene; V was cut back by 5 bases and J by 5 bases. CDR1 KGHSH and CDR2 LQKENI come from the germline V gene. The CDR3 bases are TGTGCCAGCTCATCAGCCCCCGGGACAGGGGCCAAAAATGAAAAACTGTTTTTT. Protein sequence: CASSSAPGTGAKNEKLFF.

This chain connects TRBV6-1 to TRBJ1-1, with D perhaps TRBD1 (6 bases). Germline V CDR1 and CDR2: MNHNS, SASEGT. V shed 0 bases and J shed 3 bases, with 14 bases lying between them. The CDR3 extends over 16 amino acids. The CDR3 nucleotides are TGTGCCAGCAGTGAAGCCCCGCAGGGGCCTTACACTGAAGCTTTCTTT. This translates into CASSEAPQGPYTEAFF.

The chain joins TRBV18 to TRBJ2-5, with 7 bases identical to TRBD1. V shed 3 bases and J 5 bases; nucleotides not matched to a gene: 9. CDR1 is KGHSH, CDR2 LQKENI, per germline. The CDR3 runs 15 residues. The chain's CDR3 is CASSPLRGQVETQYF. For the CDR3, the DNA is TGTGCCAGCTCACCCTTGAGGGGGCAGGTGGAGACCCAGTACTTC.

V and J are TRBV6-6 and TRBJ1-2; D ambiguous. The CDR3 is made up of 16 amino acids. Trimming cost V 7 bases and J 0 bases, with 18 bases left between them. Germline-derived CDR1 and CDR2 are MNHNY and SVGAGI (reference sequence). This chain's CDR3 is CASTFSVTQANYGYTF. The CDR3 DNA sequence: TGTGCCAGCACCTTCAGCGTTACTCAAGCTAACTATGGCTACACCTTC.

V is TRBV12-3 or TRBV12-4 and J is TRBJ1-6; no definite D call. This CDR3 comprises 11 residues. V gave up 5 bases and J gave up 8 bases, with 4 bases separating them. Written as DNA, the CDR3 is TGTGCCAGCAGTCGGGATTCACCCCTCCACTTT. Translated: CASSRDSPLHF.

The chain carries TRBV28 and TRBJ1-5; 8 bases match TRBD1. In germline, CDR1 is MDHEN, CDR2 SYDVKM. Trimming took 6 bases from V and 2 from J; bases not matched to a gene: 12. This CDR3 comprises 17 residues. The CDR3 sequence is CASSRRQGRGGNQPQHF. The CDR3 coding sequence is TGTGCCAGCAGCAGACGACAGGGGCGGGGAGGCAATCAGCCCCAGCATTTT.

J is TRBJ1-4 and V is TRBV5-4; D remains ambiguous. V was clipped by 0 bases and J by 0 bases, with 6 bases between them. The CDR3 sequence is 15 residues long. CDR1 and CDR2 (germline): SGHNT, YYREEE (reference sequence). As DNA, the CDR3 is TGTGCCAGCAGCTTGGACGGAGCAACTAATGAAAAACTGTTTTTT. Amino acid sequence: CASSLDGATNEKLFF.

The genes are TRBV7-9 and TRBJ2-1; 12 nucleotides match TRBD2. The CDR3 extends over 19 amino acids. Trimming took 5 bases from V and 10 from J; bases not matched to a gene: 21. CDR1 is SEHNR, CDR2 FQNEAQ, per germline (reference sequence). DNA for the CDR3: TGTGCCAGCAGCAAAGGTCAGGGGAGGCCTAGCGGGAGGGCCGGGGAGCAGTTCTTC. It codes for CASSKGQGRPSGRAGEQFF. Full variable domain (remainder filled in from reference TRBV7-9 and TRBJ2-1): DTGVSQNPRHKITKRGQNVTFRCDPISEHNRLYWYRQTLGQGPEFLTYFQNEAQLEKSRLLSDRFSAERPKGSFSTLEIQRTEQGDSAMYLCASSKGQGRPSGRAGEQFFGPGTRLTVL.

CDR3 coding DNA: TGTGCCAGCAGCCAAGATCCAGGGCCCGAACCTGAAGCTTTCTTT. Translating it yields CASSQDPGPEPEAFF. The chain links TRBV14 to TRBJ1-1; maybe TRBD1 (5 bases). Trimming removed 0 bases at V and 6 bases at J, with 14 bases between. The CDR3 sequence is 15 residues long. The germline CDR1 and CDR2 sequences are SGHDN and FVKESK.

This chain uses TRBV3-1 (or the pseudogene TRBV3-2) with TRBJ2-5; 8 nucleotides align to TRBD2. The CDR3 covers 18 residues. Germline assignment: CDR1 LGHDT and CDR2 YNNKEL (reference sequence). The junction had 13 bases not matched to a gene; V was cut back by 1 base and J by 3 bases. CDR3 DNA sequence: TGTGCCAGCAGCCAAGTCGGGAGGGTCGCGGGGAGCAAAGAGACCCAGTACTTC. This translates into CASSQVGRVAGSKETQYF.

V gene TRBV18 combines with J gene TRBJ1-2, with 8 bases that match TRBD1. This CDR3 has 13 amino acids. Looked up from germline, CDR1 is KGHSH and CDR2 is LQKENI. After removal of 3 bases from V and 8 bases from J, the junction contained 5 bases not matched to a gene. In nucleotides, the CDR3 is TGTGCCAGCTCACCTGACAGGGGTAGGGGCTACACCTTC. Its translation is CASSPDRGRGYTF.

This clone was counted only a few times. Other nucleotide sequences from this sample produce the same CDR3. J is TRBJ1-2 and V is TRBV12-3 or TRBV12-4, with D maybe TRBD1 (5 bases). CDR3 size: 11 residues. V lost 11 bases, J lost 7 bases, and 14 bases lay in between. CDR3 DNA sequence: TGTGCCGGTGGGGGGTTGGGTGGCTACACCTTC. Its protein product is CAGGGLGGYTF.

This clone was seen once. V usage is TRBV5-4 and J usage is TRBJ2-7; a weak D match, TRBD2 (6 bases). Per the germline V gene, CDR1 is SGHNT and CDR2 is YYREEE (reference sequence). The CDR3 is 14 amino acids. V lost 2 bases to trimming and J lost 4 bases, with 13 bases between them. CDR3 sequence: CASSFGGSGYEQYF. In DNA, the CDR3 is TGTGCCAGCAGCTTTGGAGGGTCCGGATACGAGCAGTACTTC.

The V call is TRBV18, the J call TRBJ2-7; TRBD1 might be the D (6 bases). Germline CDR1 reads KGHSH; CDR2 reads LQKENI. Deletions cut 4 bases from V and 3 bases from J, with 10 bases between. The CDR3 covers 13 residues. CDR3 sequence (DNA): TGTGCCAGCTCACGGGACATACTCTACGAGCAGTACTTC. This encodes CASSRDILYEQYF.

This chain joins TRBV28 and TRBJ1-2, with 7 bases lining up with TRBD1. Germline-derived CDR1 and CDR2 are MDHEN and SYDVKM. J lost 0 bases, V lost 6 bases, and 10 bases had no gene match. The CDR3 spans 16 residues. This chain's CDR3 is CASSSPGQQANYGYTF. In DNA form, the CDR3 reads TGTGCCAGCAGCTCTCCGGGACAGCAAGCTAACTATGGCTACACCTTC.

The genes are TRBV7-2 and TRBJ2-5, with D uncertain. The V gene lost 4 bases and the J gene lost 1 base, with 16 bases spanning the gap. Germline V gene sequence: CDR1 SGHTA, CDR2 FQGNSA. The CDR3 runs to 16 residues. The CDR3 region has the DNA TGTGCCAGCAGCTCCGAAGCCACAGTGCCCCAAGAGACCCAGTACTTC. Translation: CASSSEATVPQETQYF.

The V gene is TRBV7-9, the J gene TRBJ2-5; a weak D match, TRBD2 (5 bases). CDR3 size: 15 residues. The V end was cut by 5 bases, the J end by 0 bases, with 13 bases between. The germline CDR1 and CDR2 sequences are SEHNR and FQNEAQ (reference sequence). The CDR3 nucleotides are TGTGCCAGCAGCCGCAAGGGAGAAAACCAAGAGACCCAGTACTTC. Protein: CASSRKGENQETQYF. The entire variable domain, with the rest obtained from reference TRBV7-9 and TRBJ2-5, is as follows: DTGVSQNPRHKITKRGQNVTFRCDPISEHNRLYWYRQTLGQGPEFLTYFQNEAQLEKSRLLSDRFSAERPKGSFSTLEIQRTEQGDSAMYLCASSRKGENQETQYFGPGTRLLVL.

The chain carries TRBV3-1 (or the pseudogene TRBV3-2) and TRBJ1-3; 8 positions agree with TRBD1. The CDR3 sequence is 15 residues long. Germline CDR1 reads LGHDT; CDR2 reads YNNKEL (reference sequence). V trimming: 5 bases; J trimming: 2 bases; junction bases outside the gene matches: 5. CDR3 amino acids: CASSSQGAAGNTIYF. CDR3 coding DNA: TGTGCCAGCAGCTCTCAGGGGGCTGCTGGAAACACCATATATTTT.

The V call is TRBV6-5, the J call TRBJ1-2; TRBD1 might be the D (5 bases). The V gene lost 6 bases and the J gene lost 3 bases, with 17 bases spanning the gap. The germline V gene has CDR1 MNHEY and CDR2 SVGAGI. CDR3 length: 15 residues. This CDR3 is CASRPQGRRDYGYTF. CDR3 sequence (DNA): TGTGCCAGCAGACCTCAGGGTCGTCGGGACTATGGCTACACCTTC.

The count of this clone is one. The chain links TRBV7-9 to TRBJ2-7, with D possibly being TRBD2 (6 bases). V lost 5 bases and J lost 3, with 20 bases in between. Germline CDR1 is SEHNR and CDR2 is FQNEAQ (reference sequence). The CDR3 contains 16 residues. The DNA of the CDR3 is TGTGCCAGCAGCCCCTATAGCGGAGCAAATTTCTACGAGCAGTACTTC. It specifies CASSPYSGANFYEQYF.

This CDR3 reads CASSEAGVSYNEQFF. Here the CDR3 DNA reads TGTGCCAGCAGTGAAGCGGGAGTTTCCTACAATGAGCAGTTCTTC. This chain uses TRBV6-1 with TRBJ2-1, with D possibly matching TRBD2 (5 bases). Germline assignment: CDR1 MNHNS and CDR2 SASEGT. V was shortened by 0 bases and J by 1 base, with 7 bases between the two germline ends. CDR3 length: 15 amino acids.

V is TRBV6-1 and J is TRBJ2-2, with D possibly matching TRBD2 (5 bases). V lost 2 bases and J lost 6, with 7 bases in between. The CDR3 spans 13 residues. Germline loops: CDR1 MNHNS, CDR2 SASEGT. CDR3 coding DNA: TGTGCCAGCAGTGAATTCGGGGCCGGGGAGCTGTTTTTT. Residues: CASSEFGAGELFF.

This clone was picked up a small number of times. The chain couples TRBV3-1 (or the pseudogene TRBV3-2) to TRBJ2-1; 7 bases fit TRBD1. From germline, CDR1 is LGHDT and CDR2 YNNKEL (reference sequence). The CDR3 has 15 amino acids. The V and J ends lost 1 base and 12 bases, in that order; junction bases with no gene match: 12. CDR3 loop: CASSQGPTGSVGQFF. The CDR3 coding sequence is TGTGCCAGCAGCCAAGGGCCGACAGGGTCAGTAGGGCAGTTCTTC.

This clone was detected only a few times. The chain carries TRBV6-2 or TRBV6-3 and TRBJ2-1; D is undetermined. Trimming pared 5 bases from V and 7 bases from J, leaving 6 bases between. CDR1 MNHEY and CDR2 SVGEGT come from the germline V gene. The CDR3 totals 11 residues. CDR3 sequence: CASSRFNEQFF. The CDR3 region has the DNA TGTGCCAGCAGTCGGTTTAATGAGCAGTTCTTC.

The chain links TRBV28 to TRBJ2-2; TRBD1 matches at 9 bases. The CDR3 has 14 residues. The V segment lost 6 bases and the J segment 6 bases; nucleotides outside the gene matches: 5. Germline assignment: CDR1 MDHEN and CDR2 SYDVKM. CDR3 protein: CASRRDRVAGELFF. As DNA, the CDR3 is TGTGCCAGCAGGCGGGACAGGGTGGCCGGGGAGCTGTTTTTT. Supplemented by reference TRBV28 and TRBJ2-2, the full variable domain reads DVKVTQSSRYLVKRTGEKVFLECVQDMDHENMFWYRQDPGLGLRLIYFSYDVKMKEKGDIPEGYSVSREKKERFSLILESASTNQTSMYLCASRRDRVAGELFFGEGSRLTVL.

In DNA form, the CDR3 reads TGTGCCAGCAGCTTAGTTTCTGGACGGGAGCTAATGAACACTGAAGCTTTCTTT. This sequence encodes CASSLVSGRELMNTEAFF. This chain joins TRBV7-9 and TRBJ1-1; D is unclear. Germline-derived CDR1 and CDR2 are SEHNR and FQNEAQ (reference sequence). The V and J ends lost 1 base and 0 bases respectively, with 18 bases between them. This CDR3 comprises 18 residues.

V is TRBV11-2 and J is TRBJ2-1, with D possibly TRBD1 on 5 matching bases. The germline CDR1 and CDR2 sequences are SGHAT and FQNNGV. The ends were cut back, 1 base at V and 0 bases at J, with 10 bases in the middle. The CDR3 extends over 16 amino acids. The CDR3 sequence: CASSLGGPSSYNEQFF. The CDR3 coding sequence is TGTGCCAGCAGCTTAGGGGGCCCTAGCTCCTACAATGAGCAGTTCTTC.

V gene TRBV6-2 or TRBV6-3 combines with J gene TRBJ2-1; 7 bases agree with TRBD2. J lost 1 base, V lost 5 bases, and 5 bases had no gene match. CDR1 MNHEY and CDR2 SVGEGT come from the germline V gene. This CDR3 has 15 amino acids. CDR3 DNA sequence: TGTGCCAGCAGTGACCTAGCGGCTTCCTACAATGAGCAGTTCTTC. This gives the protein CASSDLAASYNEQFF.

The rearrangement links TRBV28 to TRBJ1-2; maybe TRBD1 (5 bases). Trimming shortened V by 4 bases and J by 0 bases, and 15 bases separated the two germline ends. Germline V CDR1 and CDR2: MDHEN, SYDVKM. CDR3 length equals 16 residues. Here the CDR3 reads CASSSPLDRANYGYTF. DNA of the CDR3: TGTGCCAGCAGTTCCCCTCTAGACAGAGCTAACTATGGCTACACCTTC.